These T cell receptor beta chains were read from a single sample in a study of patients and donors after allogeneic stem cell transplantation. MiXCR, applied by TCRdb to the RT-PCR reads, yields one record per CDR3 protein. The table lists 800,000 to 1,000,000 distinct CDR3 sequences, about 20% of them singletons. Sequencing input: blood, either unsorted or a sorted T cell fraction (not recorded which). These receptor sequences come from a human donor who was either an allogeneic HSCT recipient or a stem cell or donor lymphocyte infusion donor (not recorded which). It is not recorded whose cells these are; they may come from a transplant donor. Both conserved end residues are part of each CDR3. The D gene is left open where the match is weak. Expanded clones get a size class; other rows say once, few or many, or leave the size out.

TRBV20-1	TRBJ1-5	few	NA	TGCAGTGCCCCTGTAGGCGGGGGGAATAGCAATCAGCCCCAGCATTTT	CSAPVGGGNSNQPQHF
TRBV7-2	TRBJ1-1	NA	NA	TGTGCCATCAGGCTTTACTTTAACACTGAAGCTTTCTTT	CAIRLYFNTEAFF
TRBV14	TRBJ1-2	NA	TRBD1	TGTGCCAGCAGCCAAGATTACCCTTCCGGGGACAGGGCGTCTTCAAACTATGGCTACACCTTC	CASSQDYPSGDRASSNYGYTF
TRBV12-3/TRBV12-4	TRBJ2-7	few	NA	TGTGCCAGCATGGGTGGCGTGAGCTCCTACGAGCAGTACTTC	CASMGGVSSYEQYF
TRBV15	TRBJ1-1	many	NA	TGTGCCACCAGCAGAGATGAGGGAAGGGGCACTGAAGCTTTCTTT	CATSRDEGRGTEAFF
TRBV21-1	TRBJ2-1	few	NA	TGTGCCAGCAGCAAAGGCGAAGGGTGGGGGTTCTTC	CASSKGEGWGFF
TRBV29-1	TRBJ2-7	many	TRBD2	TGCAGCGTTGGGGGGGGCTCCTACGAGCAGTACTTC	CSVGGGSYEQYF
TRBV10-3	TRBJ2-3	NA	TRBD2	TGTGCCATCAACCCCGGGACTAGCGGGAGGCCTAGCACAGATACGCAGTATTTT	CAINPGTSGRPSTDTQYF
TRBV29-1	TRBJ2-4	many	NA	TGCAGCGTTGGGGGGTCAAACATTCAGTACTTC	CSVGGSNIQYF
TRBV5-1	TRBJ1-2	NA	NA	TGCGCCAGCAGCTTGGGGCAGCCTGCCCTCTATGGCTACACCTTC	CASSLGQPALYGYTF
TRBV5-7	TRBJ2-2	few	NA	TGTGCCAGCAGCTTAGTAGAGGGCACCGGGGAGCTGTTTTTT	CASSLVEGTGELFF
TRBV9	TRBJ2-7	NA	NA	TGTGCCAGCAGCGTATCCGGGGGGCCCTACGAGCAGTACTTC	CASSVSGGPYEQYF
TRBV29-1	TRBJ2-5	few	TRBD2	TGCAGCTACCGGGAGGTTGGGACAGAGACCCAGTACTTC	CSYREVGTETQYF
TRBV12-3/TRBV12-4	TRBJ2-2	many	NA	TGTGCCAGCAGCCGCTCGACGAACACCGGGGAGCTGTTTTTT	CASSRSTNTGELFF
TRBV4-2	TRBJ1-1	NA	TRBD1	TGTGCCAGCAGCCAAGGGACAGGGACTTACGCTTTCTTT	CASSQGTGTYAFF
TRBV5-1	TRBJ2-2	NA	TRBD1	TGCGCCAGCAGCCAGGGACAGACCTTCGCCGGGGAGCTGTTTTTT	CASSQGQTFAGELFF
TRBV5-6	TRBJ1-4	NA	NA	TGTGCCAGCAGCTTGGTAGGGCGAGATGAAAAACTGTTTTTT	CASSLVGRDEKLFF
TRBV20-1	TRBJ1-1	few	NA	TGCAGTGCTACAATTACTGAAGCTTTCTTT	CSATITEAFF
TRBV6-5	TRBJ2-5	few	NA	TGTGCCGGGGGGAGGGGGGAGACCCAGTACTTC	CAGGRGETQYF
TRBV24-1	TRBJ1-3	NA	NA	TGTGCCACCAGTGACCCAGCCACAGGCATATATTTT	CATSDPATGIYF
TRBV9	TRBJ1-2	few	NA	TGTGCCAGCAGTGGTGGGCAGCCGCTAATTTCTAACTATGGCTACACCTTC	CASSGGQPLISNYGYTF
TRBV5-1	TRBJ2-2	NA	NA	TGCGCCAGCAGCCATTCCTGGGGGGCCGCGAACACCGGGGAGCTGTTTTTT	CASSHSWGAANTGELFF
TRBV12-3/TRBV12-4	TRBJ1-6	few	NA	TGTGCCAGCAGCTGGACAAAACCTTCACCCCTCCACTTT	CASSWTKPSPLHF
TRBV12-3/TRBV12-4	TRBJ2-5	many	TRBD1	TGTGCCAGCAGTTTTCCCAACAGGGGAGAGACCCAGTACTTC	CASSFPNRGETQYF
TRBV18	TRBJ2-3	NA	TRBD1	TGTGCCAGCTCAATCCAGGGGGCTGGCGCAGATACGCAGTATTTT	CASSIQGAGADTQYF
TRBV15	TRBJ1-4	NA	NA	TGTGCCACCAGCAGAGTAAGATTTAATGAAAAACTGTTTTTT	CATSRVRFNEKLFF
TRBV5-1	TRBJ2-4	NA	TRBD1	TGCGCCAGCAGCAGGGAGTTCCCGGGACAGGGGGAAAACATTCAGTACTTC	CASSREFPGQGENIQYF
TRBV29-1	TRBJ2-3	few	NA	TGCAGCGTTGCGATTAGTGCAGATACGCAGTATTTT	CSVAISADTQYF
TRBV27	TRBJ1-1	few	NA	TGTGCCAGCAGTGTCGCCCGCCATGGGGAAGCTTTCTTT	CASSVARHGEAFF